The present entry profiles one T cell receptor beta chain with its context. The clone's antigen remains unknown. No base quality information exists; no much larger clone differs at one position. V lost 7 bases and J lost 4 bases, and the count of bases not matched to a germline gene is 6. CDR1 and CDR2 are read off the germline V gene (reference sequence) as MNHEY and SMNVEV. Its CDR3 holds 13 amino acids, cysteine through phenylalanine. Only the CDR3 portion is preserved as DNA: 39 bases, with reading frame beginning at the first base. The cohort was made up of 650 to 700 healthy bone marrow donors. At the time of sampling, every cohort member was nominally healthy, though immune exposures that went unrecorded were likely present. The donor was CMV seropositive and belonged to the group of over 250 seropositive cohort members. A peripheral blood sample was collected from each donor, and TCR beta sequencing was performed on peripheral blood mononuclear cells. Genomic DNA extraction from the blood cell samples was performed with the Qiagen DNeasy Blood Extraction Kit.

Libraries came from the immunoSEQ multiplex PCR assay. A mixture of 60 forward primers for TCR Vbeta segments and 13 reverse primers for TCR Jbeta segments was used in the multiplex PCR. The CDR3 region of rearranged TCR beta genes was amplified from genomic DNA with a multiplex PCR assay. The Illumina HiSeq System was used to sequence the amplified TCR beta libraries as 87-base-pair reads. Per the original workflow: A later analysis counted about 76 million unique TCR beta chains across the 550 to 700 repertoires, and some 11 million of these chains were shared by at least two donors. To remove PCR and sequencing errors, raw reads were error-corrected and collapsed into unique sequences using a nearest-neighbor algorithm that merged closely related sequences. CDR3 sequences were aligned to IMGT reference sequences to assign V, D and J gene segments. For a sequence to be retained, at least a six-nucleotide match to both a V gene segment and a J gene segment was required. A rearrangement counted as productive if the CDR3 had no stop codons and remained in frame with V and J, and every other rearrangement counted as non-productive. Following IMGT convention, CDR3 was defined as the stretch from the second conserved V-encoded cysteine up to the conserved J-encoded phenylalanine. In an earlier analysis of around 600 of the donors, sequences lacking an unambiguous match to a single V gene segment were excluded. In an earlier analysis of 450 to 750 of the donors, a V segment was called functional when productive rearrangements were above 56.7%, and segregating when the standard deviation between donors exceeded 5%. A statistical classification framework was built to diagnose cytomegalovirus status from the catalog of TCR beta chain sequences. In a later analysis, V and J genes were assigned by comparing TCR nucleotide sequences against IMGT/GENE-DB human TR gene sequences. In a later analysis, CDR3 sequences and most-parsimonious VDJ recombination scenarios were assigned using the TCRdist pipeline. A later analysis defined each TCR beta chain by its CDR3 amino acid sequence plus V-gene family, and excluded reads lacking a unique V-gene family. A later analysis removed 500 to 650 highly shared, low-generation-probability nucleotide sequences to deal with suspected cross-contamination and a sequencing artifact. In a later analysis, a clonal expansion index was calculated for each public chain from normalized within-repertoire ranks of inferred template counts. Generation probabilities in a later analysis came from a VDJ recombination model fitted to out-of-frame rearrangements, and those results were checked against IGoR. Hypergeometric tests were used in a later analysis to score TCR-TCR, TCR-HLA and TCR-CMV co-occurrence, with a repertoire-size bias correction applied to the TCR pairs. False discovery rates were estimated in a later analysis by permuting HLA or CMV assignments 20 times. In a later analysis, co-occurring TCRs were grouped using DBSCAN, with TCRdist sequence similarity added in when clustering inside HLA-allele-positive subsets. For co-occurrence clustering, repertoires with fewer than 30,000 or more than 120,000 public chains were excluded, along with four to six repertoires with anomalous nucleotide sharing. In TCRdb, the immuneACCESS table is reduced to in-frame sequences with V and J assigned. These tables do not hold every clone; where another copy was compared, an unresolved V gene accounts for under half, and the others remain unexplained. V and J calls and clone size come straight from that table; D and trimming were deduced from the DNA. Within this sample are 75,000 to 90,000 clones, with 55% to 70% of them counted one time only. The top ten constitute 15% of the sample.

The data are from a study of cytomegalovirus exposure and HLA in healthy donors (dated by TCRdb to the late 2010s). A note on the overall study: An earlier analysis of around 600 of the donors reported 250 to 350 Gb of sequence data and some 100 million unique TCR beta sequences from 150 million to 200 million T cells. All discovery cohort repertoires had been generated using a single sequencing platform. A separate validation cohort of approximately 120 different subjects was used in addition to the 666-subject first cohort. The later analysis used no new phenotypic data to find candidate immune exposures, relying instead on TCR beta sequences and their occurrence across donors. The T cell repertoires of around 730 subjects were profiled by immunosequencing and related to cytomegalovirus serostatus. An early release that covered several hundred HLA-typed donors contained around 300 gigabases of sequencing data and tens of millions of unique TCR sequences. The study combined high-throughput TCR immunosequencing, statistical association of individual TCRs with disease status, and machine learning to predict cytomegalovirus infection status. Of the 300 to 500 genotyped donors, 81% were placed in the genetic ancestry cluster associated with self-reported Caucasian donors. HLA typing covered class I and class II loci at four-digit resolution. Across about 380 genotyped donors of the cohort, an average of roughly 230,000 unique TCR beta nucleotide sequences per donor were sequenced, and roughly a sixth of those sequences were non-productive. An earlier analysis of some 500 of the donors used high-throughput TCR beta sequencing to judge whether each TCR beta V gene segment behaved as functional or pseudogenic. The study aimed to test whether signatures of past pathogen exposure could be identified by cataloging public T cell receptors. A later analysis re-analyzed previously published TCR beta repertoires from about 600 donors and added high-resolution HLA genotyping to study TCR occurrence patterns. About 5 DR-DQ haplotypes were handled as single units for association and clustering, since linkage in the cohort was strong. Genome-wide SNP genotypes for about three fifths of the roughly 700 donors were used in a later genetic analysis, which treated that subset as a discovery cohort. The number of donors typed differed by locus, with about 620-630 for A, B, C, DRB1 and DQB1, around 500 for DQA1, 606 for DPA1, and about 450 for DPB1. Donor age, sex, ethnicity and CMV serostatus were compiled alongside the repertoire data. General conclusions and limits of the study: According to a later analysis, TCR association rates differed among HLA loci, with DRB1 alleles showing the most associated TCRs and HLA-C alleles showing the fewest. A few of the identified cytomegalovirus-associated TCR beta chains were confirmed in vitro to be specific for cytomegalovirus antigens. Because HLA typing was unavailable for some donors at each locus, only the typed subset was used in association tests. In a later analysis, most CMV-associated TCR beta chains were found to appear HLA-restricted, with HLA associations seemingly driven largely by CMV exposure. It was suggested by the authors that the approach could potentially be generalized to other disease states and immunological phenotypes. Cytomegalovirus status was reported to be diagnosed by the classifier with high specificity and sensitivity in both the original and validation cohorts. According to a later genetic analysis, donors in an Asian-associated ancestry cluster had fewer N-insertions in productive TCRs than the roughly 670-donor mean. A later genetic analysis associated a missense DCLRE1C variant with V-gene and J-gene trimming of TCR beta chains, and an independent cohort replicated the association. The presence/absence analyses assumed that sequencing depth was roughly uniform across donors, and that assumption may not be true. A total of some 180 TCR beta chains were listed by the study as associated with cytomegalovirus. Assigning TCR associations to individual alleles was difficult when HLA alleles, especially DR and DQ, strongly co-occurred. Linkage disequilibrium might explain the correlated functional status among segregating V segments, but an unknown experimental factor could not be ruled out. For the cohort, immune exposure information was limited to CMV serostatus. Compared with equally common non-associated chains, HLA-associated TCR beta chains in a later analysis were more clonally expanded and had lower generation probabilities. Most TCR sequences were observed very rarely across donors, whereas some public TCRs were present in many individuals. The 87-base-pair reads could not distinguish some IMGT-functional V segments, including TRBV6-2 and TRBV6-3, so those segments were excluded. A later analysis associated 16,951 TCR beta sequences with specific HLA alleles at a false discovery rate of 0.05. In a later analysis, several top co-occurrence clusters were reported to appear linked to parvovirus B19, influenza, CMV and Epstein-Barr virus. Because counts were too low, fewer than 20 rarely observed V segments, including chromosome 9 orphons, were excluded from the earlier analysis of roughly 580 of the donors. The cohort was sequenced for TCR beta chains only, and without alpha or paired-chain data the features that could be detected were limited. A group of highly shared sequence variants was considered likely to be a technical artifact of the sequencing pipeline. A further reported finding was that TCR beta sequences accurately predicted the HLA-A and HLA-B alleles for most subjects in the first cohort. In an earlier analysis of about 600 of the donors, most TCR beta V segments appeared in productive rearrangements about 90% or about 30% of the time, broadly matching IMGT annotations.

The TCR comes from a woman between 40 and 50 years old in good health and CMV-seropositive. In this chain, TRBV27 is recombined with TRBJ2-5; TRBD1 agrees with 7 junctional bases. The sequencing sample was made of PBMCs. In nucleotides, the sequence is TGTGCCAGCACATCCGGGACAGTAGAGACCCAGTACTTC. This yields the protein CASTSGTVETQYF.